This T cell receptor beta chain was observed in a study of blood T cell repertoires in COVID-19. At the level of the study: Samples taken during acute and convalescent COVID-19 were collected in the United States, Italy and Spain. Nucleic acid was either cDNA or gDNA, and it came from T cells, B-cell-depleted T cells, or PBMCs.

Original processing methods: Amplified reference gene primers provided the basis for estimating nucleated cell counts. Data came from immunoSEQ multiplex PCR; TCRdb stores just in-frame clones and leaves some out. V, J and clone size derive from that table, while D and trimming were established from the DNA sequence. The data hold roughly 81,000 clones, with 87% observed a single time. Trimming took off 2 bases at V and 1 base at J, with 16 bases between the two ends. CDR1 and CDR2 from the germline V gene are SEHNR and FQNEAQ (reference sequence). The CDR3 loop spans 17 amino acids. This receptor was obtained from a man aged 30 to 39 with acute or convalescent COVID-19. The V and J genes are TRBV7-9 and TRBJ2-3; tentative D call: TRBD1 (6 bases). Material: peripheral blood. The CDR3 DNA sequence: TGTGCCAGCAGCTTAAAAGCTGGGGGCAAGGGCACAGATACGCAGTATTTT. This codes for CASSLKAGGKGTDTQYF.